One sample yielded the 16 T cell receptor beta chains listed below, sequenced in a study of technical replicates of blood from a handful of donors. The assay was immunoSEQ multiplex PCR, and TCRdb's table has in-frame clones only and misses some. The table has 50,000 to 70,000 clones, 86% seen once; the top ten hold 5% to 6%. Source material: PBMCs. Every receptor here comes from a human donor in good health. Some clones in this sample may be carry-over from other donors' samples.

This clone was detected a few times. The rearrangement joins TRBV10-3 to TRBJ1-1; D is possibly TRBD1 (5 bases). V lost 10 bases and J lost 1, with 13 bases in between. Germline V gene sequence: CDR1 ENHRY, CDR2 SYGVKD. This CDR3 is built from 13 residues. The DNA for the CDR3 is TGTGCCACCTGCTTTGGGGCGAACACTGAAGCTTTCTTT. Encoded protein: CATCFGANTEAFF.

This clone was observed a few times. The J gene is TRBJ1-5, the V gene TRBV18; 11 bases are shared with TRBD1. Trimming removed 6 bases from V and 7 bases from J; junction bases left unmatched: 5. This CDR3 is built from 14 residues. Germline V CDR1 and CDR2: KGHSH, LQKENI. The CDR3 region is CASSPGQGVQPQHF. CDR3 in DNA: TGTGCCAGCTCTCCGGGACAGGGGGTCCAGCCCCAGCATTTT.

The V and J genes are TRBV7-5 and TRBJ2-3; the table gives TRBD1 as D, unverified against the DNA. TRBV7-5 is an annotated pseudogene. The CDR3 sequence is 14 residues long. CDR3 protein: CVRSDKGARDTQYF. For the CDR3, the DNA is TGTGTCAGAAGCGATAAGGGGGCGAGAGATACGCAGTATTTT.

The chain employs TRBV10-3 and TRBJ2-3; 15 bases agree with TRBD2. CDR3 length: 16 residues. The V gene end was trimmed by 4 bases and the J gene end by 4 bases; junction bases not matched to a gene: 3. Germline CDR1 and CDR2: ENHRY and SYGVKD. The CDR3 DNA follows: TGTGCCATCAGTGGGGGACTAGCGGGAGGATCAGATACGCAGTATTTT. Amino acid sequence: CAISGGLAGGSDTQYF.

The CDR3, as DNA: TGTGCCAGCATCAAAAGAGCGGGAGCCAACAATGAGCAGTTCTTC. Translation: CASIKRAGANNEQFF. The J gene is TRBJ2-1, the V gene TRBV6-5; 8 bases fit TRBD2. The ends lost 7 bases at V and 5 bases at J; junction bases unmatched: 10. CDR3 length: 15 residues. The germline V gene has CDR1 MNHEY and CDR2 SVGAGI.

The V and J genes are TRBV5-1 and TRBJ2-6; D is perhaps TRBD1 (5 bases). CDR1 and CDR2 from the germline V gene are SGHRS and YFSETQ. The CDR3 totals 15 residues. The germline V and J ends were trimmed by 6 bases and 0 bases, with 10 bases remaining between them. The CDR3 nucleotides are TGCGCCAGCATGACAGTCCCCTCTGGGGCCAACGTCCTGACTTTC. Its translation is CASMTVPSGANVLTF.

This clone has more than one count but fewer than ten. The V call is TRBV19, the J call TRBJ2-1; TRBD2 is a possible D gene (6 bases). CDR1 is LNHDA, CDR2 SQIVND, per germline (reference sequence). Trimming shortened V by 2 bases and J by 4 bases, and 24 bases separated the two germline ends. This CDR3 is built from 19 residues. The CDR3 loop reads CASSIRGGIKLEEYNEQFF. The CDR3, as DNA: TGTGCCAGTAGTATAAGGGGCGGGATCAAACTGGAGGAATACAATGAGCAGTTCTTC.

This chain links TRBV7-2 with TRBJ2-3, with 7 bases fitting TRBD2. CDR1 and CDR2 (germline): SGHTA, FQGNSA. The junction had 5 bases not matched to a gene; V was cut back by 2 bases and J by 6 bases. There are 14 residues in the CDR3. The CDR3 here is CASSLTAGQDTQYF. In nucleotides, the CDR3 is TGTGCCAGCAGCTTAACAGCGGGGCAGGATACGCAGTATTTT. The complete variable domain, with remaining parts taken from reference TRBV7-2 and TRBJ2-3, reads GAGVSQSPSNKVTEKGKDVELRCDPISGHTALYWYRQSLGQGLEFLIYFQGNSAPDKSGLPSDRFSAERTGGSVSTLTIQRTQQEDSAVYLCASSLTAGQDTQYFGPGTRLTVL.

The V gene is TRBV10-3, the J gene TRBJ2-7, with a possible D match to TRBD2 (5 bases). This CDR3 region has 15 residues. Per germline, CDR1 ENHRY and CDR2 SYGVKD. Trimming cost V 10 bases and J 3 bases, with 22 bases left between them. The CDR3, as DNA: TGTGCCACCTCCGTGGGGAGTGGGGTACGCTACGAGCAGTACTTC. Protein: CATSVGSGVRYEQYF.

The rearrangement uses TRBV21-1 and TRBJ2-2; no DNA check was done on the table's D call, TRBD2. TRBV21-1 is classified as a pseudogene. The CDR3 loop spans 11 amino acids. Here the CDR3 reads CASSTAGELFF. The DNA for the CDR3 is TGTGCCAGCAGCACTGCCGGGGAGCTGTTTTTT.

J is TRBJ2-7 and V is TRBV6-1, with D possibly TRBD1 on 6 matching bases. This CDR3 is 14 amino acids long. Germline lookup yields CDR1 MNHNS and CDR2 SASEGT. Trimming pared 3 bases from V and 0 bases from J, leaving 9 bases between. This CDR3 reads CASSEDRTSYEQYF. CDR3 DNA sequence: TGTGCCAGCAGTGAGGACAGAACCTCCTACGAGCAGTACTTC.

Only a few counts were recorded for this clone. V usage is TRBV7-9 and J usage is TRBJ1-3; no clear D. The CDR3 is made up of 16 amino acids. CDR1 is SEHNR and CDR2 is FQNEAQ in the germline V gene (reference sequence). V was pared by 0 bases and J by 0 bases, with 9 bases between. The CDR3 coding sequence is TGTGCCAGCAGCTTAGCGACGGGAGACTCTGGAAACACCATATATTTT. This codes for CASSLATGDSGNTIYF.

The J gene is TRBJ2-4, the V gene TRBV5-4; 12 bases fit TRBD2. This CDR3 comprises 16 residues. Germline V lookup: CDR1 SGHNT, CDR2 YYREEE (reference sequence). Trimming at V came to 3 bases and at J to 7 bases, leaving 8 bases not matched to a gene. This chain's CDR3 is CASSSAGTSGWNIQYF. In nucleotides, the CDR3 is TGTGCCAGCAGCTCCGCCGGGACTAGCGGGTGGAACATTCAGTACTTC.

Here the CDR3 DNA reads TGTGCCAGCTCACCACCCCCATCAGCGGGAGTCGGCAATGAGCAGTTCTTC. It codes for CASSPPPSAGVGNEQFF. The rearrangement joins TRBV18 to TRBJ2-1; 8 bases are a match to TRBD2. Germline V gene lookup returns CDR1 KGHSH and CDR2 LQKENI. J gave up 6 bases and V 0 bases, and 10 bases lay outside the gene matches. The CDR3 has 17 residues.

The CDR3 DNA sequence: TGTGCCACACAAGCGGGAGTAAGGGAGACCCAGTACTTC. The encoded protein is CATQAGVRETQYF. V is TRBV27 and J is TRBJ2-5, with 8 bases identical to TRBD2. The germline V gene has CDR1 MNHEY and CDR2 SMNVEV (reference sequence). The CDR3 consists of 13 residues. Trimming took 10 bases from V and 5 from J; bases not matched to a gene: 9.

The rearrangement uses TRBV4-2 and TRBJ2-6; D not resolved. CDR3 length equals 16 residues. CDR1 and CDR2 from the germline V gene are LGHNA and YNFKEQ. Trimming took off 5 bases at V and 0 bases at J, with 11 bases between the two ends. This CDR3 reads CASSALPSSGANVLTF. For the CDR3, the DNA is TGTGCCAGCAGCGCCTTACCGAGCTCTGGGGCCAACGTCCTGACTTTC.